A single sample gave rise to the 32 T cell receptor beta chains below, sequenced in a study of radiotherapy plus CTLA-4 blockade in lung cancer. Clones were sequenced by immunoSEQ multiplex PCR, and TCRdb holds only the in-frame ones, with some missing. The sample includes 30,000 to 40,000 clones, around 70% seen only once; the top ten take approximately 3.8%. The material was peripheral blood, obtained from a patient treated with radiotherapy plus ipilimumab. The receptor source for this set is a human donor with non-small cell lung cancer who had stable disease on radiotherapy plus ipilimumab.

This chain links TRBV28 with TRBJ1-1; 9 positions agree with TRBD1. Per the germline V gene, CDR1 is MDHEN and CDR2 is SYDVKM. The CDR3 is 14 residues long. The ends lost 6 bases at V and 4 bases at J; junction bases unmatched: 6. CDR3 region: CASRMTGGSTEAFF. The CDR3 coding sequence is TGTGCCAGCAGGATGACAGGGGGGAGCACTGAAGCTTTCTTT.

The chain recombines TRBV4-2 with TRBJ1-5; 9 bases map to TRBD1. J was trimmed by 2 bases and V by 1 base; bases with no gene match: 9. The CDR3 covers 18 residues. Looked up from germline, CDR1 is LGHNA and CDR2 is YNFKEQ. The CDR3 DNA sequence: TGTGCCAGCAGCCAAGCCCGGGACAGGGTTCGGGGCAATCAGCCCCAGCATTTT. Protein sequence: CASSQARDRVRGNQPQHF.

J is TRBJ1-1 and V is TRBV2; D is undetermined. The CDR3 is made up of 15 amino acids. Germline V lookup: CDR1 SNHLY, CDR2 FYNNEI. V lost 2 bases to trimming and J lost 1 base, with 11 bases between them. CDR3 coding DNA: TGTGCCAGCAGTGAAAGGGCAGCTGGGAACACTGAAGCTTTCTTT. This encodes CASSERAAGNTEAFF. The full variable domain, completed using reference TRBV2 and TRBJ1-1, is EPEVTQTPSHQVTQMGQEVILRCVPISNHLYFYWYRQILGQKVEFLVSFYNNEISEKSEIFDDQFSVERPDGSNFTLKIRSTKLEDSAMYFCASSERAAGNTEAFFGQGTRLTVV.

The rearrangement joins TRBV19 to TRBJ2-2, with no clear D. The V end was cut by 4 bases, the J end by 0 bases, with 12 bases between. This CDR3 contains 16 residues. CDR1 and CDR2 from the germline V gene are LNHDA and SQIVND (reference sequence). This chain's CDR3 is CASSSGQFANTGELFF. The DNA for the CDR3 is TGTGCCAGTAGTAGTGGGCAGTTCGCGAACACCGGGGAGCTGTTTTTT.

The rearrangement joins TRBV27 to TRBJ2-7; D gene unclear. Germline V gene sequence: CDR1 MNHEY, CDR2 SMNVEV (reference sequence). The CDR3 totals 16 residues. V lost 0 bases and J lost 2, with 14 bases in between. In nucleotides, the CDR3 is TGTGCCAGCAGTTTATCACCCAAAGGCAGGCCCTACGAGCAGTACTTC. Translating it yields CASSLSPKGRPYEQYF.

The V gene is TRBV5-1, the J gene TRBJ1-1; D gene unclear. Germline CDR1 reads SGHRS; CDR2 reads YFSETQ. V was trimmed by 4 bases and J by 4 bases, leaving 8 bases between them. CDR3 length equals 12 residues. CDR3 in amino acids: CASSREGTEAFF. The DNA for the CDR3 is TGCGCCAGCAGCAGAGAAGGCACTGAAGCTTTCTTT.

The chain couples TRBV6-5 to TRBJ2-7, with 7 positions matching TRBD2. With 8 bases clipped from V and 3 bases from J, the junction kept 13 bases outside the gene matches. From germline, CDR1 is MNHEY and CDR2 SVGAGI. The CDR3 runs to 15 residues. This CDR3 reads CASEPRRGRGYEQYF. CDR3 in DNA: TGTGCCAGCGAACCCCGGCGGGGGAGAGGCTACGAGCAGTACTTC.

In DNA, the CDR3 is TGTGCCAGCAGCTTCGCCGGGACTAGCGGGTTACCGCCCGGGGAGCTGTTTTTT. This sequence encodes CASSFAGTSGLPPGELFF. The chain links TRBV11-3 to TRBJ2-2; the match to TRBD2 covers 12 bases. The CDR3 length is 18 residues. The trim removed 3 bases at V and 6 bases at J, leaving 11 bases unmatched. Germline V gene data show CDR1 as SGHNT and CDR2 as YENEEA.

The chain combines TRBV7-9 with TRBJ2-6; D gene unclear. Germline-derived CDR1 and CDR2 are SEHNR and FQNEAQ (reference sequence). CDR3 length equals 15 residues. The V and J ends lost 5 bases and 2 bases respectively, with 10 bases between them. CDR3 amino acids: CASSIRVAGANVLTF. In DNA form, the CDR3 reads TGTGCCAGCAGCATACGGGTGGCTGGGGCCAACGTCCTGACTTTC.

The V and J genes are TRBV19 and TRBJ2-2; 10 bases fit TRBD1. V shed 5 bases, J shed 2 bases, and the junction held 5 bases outside the gene matches. The germline V gene has CDR1 LNHDA and CDR2 SQIVND (reference sequence). This CDR3 spans 16 amino acids. CDR3 bases: TGTGCCAGTAGTCCTCAGACAGGGGGCAACACCGGGGAGCTGTTTTTT. This gives the protein CASSPQTGGNTGELFF.

V is TRBV4-2 and J is TRBJ2-2; 10 nucleotides agree with TRBD2. CDR1 is LGHNA, CDR2 YNFKEQ, per germline. The V and J ends lost 0 bases and 9 bases, in that order; junction bases with no gene match: 13. The CDR3 is 18 amino acids. CDR3 region: CASSQELIAGGILRELFF. The DNA for the CDR3 is TGTGCCAGCAGCCAAGAGCTGATAGCGGGGGGCATTTTAAGGGAGCTGTTTTTT.

This chain uses TRBV28 with TRBJ1-1; D call uncertain. CDR3 length equals 15 residues. Trimming removed 3 bases from V and 4 bases from J, with 15 bases in between. Germline loops: CDR1 MDHEN, CDR2 SYDVKM. The CDR3 DNA sequence: TGTGCCAGCAGTTTGCTGCTAAGCTTAACCACTGAAGCTTTCTTT. Translating gives CASSLLLSLTTEAFF.

This chain links TRBV5-4 with TRBJ2-5, with D possibly TRBD1 on 6 matching bases. Trimming removed 2 bases from V and 4 bases from J, with 15 bases in between. Germline V gene sequence: CDR1 SGHNT, CDR2 YYREEE (reference sequence). This CDR3 is built from 15 residues. CDR3 residues: CASSLGQQGVETQYF. Written as DNA, the CDR3 is TGTGCCAGCAGCTTAGGGCAACAGGGTGTAGAGACCCAGTACTTC.

The rearrangement links TRBV29-1 to TRBJ2-7; a weak D match, TRBD1 (5 bases). This CDR3 region has 11 residues. V lost 7 bases and J 2 bases, leaving 9 bases between the germline ends. Germline values: CDR1 SQVTM, CDR2 ANQGSEA. CDR3 coding DNA: TGCAGCGCCGTGGACACCTACGAGCAGTACTTC. It is translated as CSAVDTYEQYF.

This chain links TRBV27 with TRBJ1-2; the D gene is possibly TRBD1 (5 bases). The CDR3 covers 12 residues. Germline V gene lookup returns CDR1 MNHEY and CDR2 SMNVEV (reference sequence). V shed 4 bases and J shed 5 bases, with 8 bases lying between them. The CDR3 protein is CASSSGPYGYTF. The DNA for the CDR3 is TGTGCCAGCAGTTCGGGGCCTTATGGCTACACCTTC.

This chain links TRBV5-4 with TRBJ2-1; a possible D gene is TRBD2 (6 bases). This CDR3 has 16 residues. V was clipped by 3 bases and J by 5 bases, with 18 bases between them. Germline values: CDR1 SGHNT, CDR2 YYREEE (reference sequence). CDR3 DNA sequence: TGTGCCAGCAGCTCCAACCGGCGGGGTCGTAACAATGAGCAGTTCTTC. This sequence encodes CASSSNRRGRNNEQFF.

The gene calls are TRBV9 and TRBJ2-7; 11 bases align to TRBD2. The CDR3 length is 17 residues. CDR1 SGDLS and CDR2 YYNGEE come from the germline V gene. Germline trimming cut 3 bases from V and 7 bases from J; bases unmatched to any gene: 15. The CDR3 is CASSALGVAGGPREQYF. DNA for the CDR3: TGTGCCAGCAGCGCCCTTGGAGTAGCGGGAGGGCCGCGGGAGCAGTACTTC.

The CDR3 DNA reads TGTGCCAGCAGCCAGGACAGCTACAATGGCTACACCTTC. Translating gives CASSQDSYNGYTF. V is TRBV7-8 and J is TRBJ1-2; possibly TRBD1 for D (6 bases). CDR1 is SGHVS and CDR2 is FQNEAQ in the germline V gene. V shed 5 bases and J shed 6 bases, with 13 bases lying between them. This CDR3 is built from 13 residues.

This chain links TRBV4-1 with TRBJ1-3; 7 bases fit TRBD1. This CDR3 has 20 residues. Germline loops: CDR1 MGHRA, CDR2 YSYEKL. After removal of 0 bases from V and 4 bases from J, the junction contained 18 bases not matched to a gene. CDR3 coding DNA: TGCGCCAGCAGCCAAGAATTAAGGGCAGGGGGGAATCGTTTCGGAAACACCATATATTTT. It encodes CASSQELRAGGNRFGNTIYF.

The chain employs TRBV11-2 and TRBJ2-7; 7 bases agree with TRBD1. V was clipped by 5 bases and J by 1 base; unmatched bases: 11. CDR3 size: 16 residues. Germline V gives CDR1 SGHAT, CDR2 FQNNGV. The CDR3 loop is CASSPIRRQGSYEQYF. As DNA, the CDR3 is TGTGCCAGCAGCCCCATCCGAAGACAGGGTTCCTACGAGCAGTACTTC. Full variable domain (outside the CDR3, taken from reference TRBV11-2 and TRBJ2-7): EAGVAQSPRYKIIEKRQSVAFWCNPISGHATLYWYQQILGQGPKLLIQFQNNGVVDDSQLPKDRFSAERLKGVDSTLKIQPAKLEDSAVYLCASSPIRRQGSYEQYFGPGTRLTVT.

The chain has TRBV11-3 and TRBJ2-7; maybe TRBD1 (6 bases). The CDR3 is made up of 15 amino acids. Per germline, CDR1 SGHNT and CDR2 YENEEA. Trimming cost V 2 bases and J 0 bases, with 11 bases left between them. The CDR3 nucleotides are TGTGCCAGCAGCTTAATCCGGGACAACTCCTACGAGCAGTACTTC. It is translated as CASSLIRDNSYEQYF. The entire variable domain, with the rest obtained from reference TRBV11-3 and TRBJ2-7, is as follows: EAGVVQSPRYKIIEKKQPVAFWCNPISGHNTLYWYLQNLGQGPELLIRYENEEAVDDSQLPKDRFSAERLKGVDSTLKIQPAELGDSAVYLCASSLIRDNSYEQYFGPGTRLTVT.

This clone was counted a few times. The chain couples TRBV18 to TRBJ2-5; D unresolved. CDR1 and CDR2 (germline): KGHSH, LQKENI. With 5 bases removed from V and 1 base from J, the gap between germline ends came to 5 bases. The CDR3 is 12 residues long. The CDR3 DNA sequence: TGTGCCAGCTCAACCCCCCAAGAGACCCAGTACTTC. Protein: CASSTPQETQYF.

The chain links TRBV11-2 to TRBJ2-1; TRBD2 agrees at 14 bases. CDR3 length: 17 residues. J was trimmed by 4 bases and V by 5 bases; bases with no gene match: 7. Germline CDR1 is SGHAT and CDR2 is FQNNGV. CDR3 protein: CASSPGTSGRWYNEQFF. The CDR3 DNA is TGTGCCAGCAGCCCCGGGACTAGCGGGAGATGGTACAATGAGCAGTTCTTC.

This rearrangement joins TRBV6-5 to TRBJ2-7; D remains unclear. CDR1 is MNHEY and CDR2 is SVGAGI in the germline V gene. This CDR3 region has 10 residues. Trimming shortened V by 6 bases and J by 3 bases, and 3 bases separated the two germline ends. CDR3 protein: CASRNYEQYF. As DNA, the CDR3 is TGTGCCAGCAGGAACTACGAGCAGTACTTC.

The chain combines TRBV4-1 with TRBJ1-1, with D perhaps TRBD1 (5 bases). CDR1 is MGHRA and CDR2 is YSYEKL in the germline V gene. CDR3 length: 17 residues. Trimming took 0 bases from V and 6 from J, leaving 20 bases between them. The CDR3 loop is CASSQDPSRRGGAEAFF. The CDR3, as DNA: TGCGCCAGCAGCCAAGATCCCTCACGAAGGGGTGGCGCTGAAGCTTTCTTT.

The gene calls are TRBV18 and TRBJ2-6, with D possibly TRBD2 on 5 matching bases. Germline V gives CDR1 KGHSH, CDR2 LQKENI. V was shortened by 6 bases and J by 4 bases, with 13 bases between the two germline ends. This CDR3 spans 15 amino acids. CDR3 nucleotide sequence: TGTGCCAGCTCCCCCGGCGGGTTAGGGGCCAACGTCCTGACTTTC. This translates into CASSPGGLGANVLTF.

V is TRBV20-1 and J is TRBJ2-7; unclear D gene. Trimming removed 5 bases at V and 6 bases at J, with 11 bases between. Germline V gene lookup returns CDR1 DFQATT and CDR2 SNEGSKA (reference sequence). This CDR3 contains 11 residues. CDR3 loop: CSAWDPPEQYF. The CDR3 DNA reads as TGCAGTGCTTGGGATCCGCCCGAGCAGTACTTC.

As to this clone: The junction differs from germline at one of its ends, possibly a read error. The rearrangement links TRBV7-7 to TRBJ2-1; D could derive from TRBD1 or TRBD2 (5 bases each). CDR1 SSHAT and CDR2 FNYEAQ come from the germline V gene (reference sequence). The CDR3 is 14 residues long. The CDR3 loop is CASSPVGEKAEQFF. DNA for the CDR3: TGTGCTAGCAGCCCAGTGGGGGAGAAGGCTGAGCAGTTCTTC.

The CDR3 DNA reads as TGTGCCAGCAGCCAAGAGGGGGGGGGAGCCGGGGAGCTGTTTTTT. Amino acid sequence: CASSQEGGGAGELFF. The chain couples TRBV4-2 to TRBJ2-2; 7 bases are a match to TRBD2. The germline CDR1 and CDR2 sequences are LGHNA and YNFKEQ. V shed 0 bases, J shed 6 bases, and the junction held 4 bases outside the gene matches. This CDR3 is built from 15 residues.

The V gene is TRBV7-8, the J gene TRBJ2-1; D is uncertain. The V end lost 2 bases, the J end lost 9 bases, and 5 bases lay between the germline ends. The CDR3 contains 11 residues. Germline V gene data show CDR1 as SGHVS and CDR2 as FQNEAQ. The CDR3 sequence is CASSLLGEQFF. The CDR3 nucleotides are TGTGCCAGCAGCTTATTAGGTGAGCAGTTCTTC.

The genes are TRBV2 and TRBJ2-5; D unresolved. V lost 2 bases, J lost 7 bases, and 2 bases lay in between. Germline assignment: CDR1 SNHLY and CDR2 FYNNEI. The CDR3 has 10 residues. The CDR3 DNA follows: TGTGCCAGCAGTGAACTGACCCAGTACTTC. Translating gives CASSELTQYF.

The J gene is TRBJ1-2, the V gene TRBV4-1; D gene unclear. CDR3 length: 16 residues. Germline CDR1 and CDR2: MGHRA and YSYEKL. Trimming took off 1 base at V and 4 bases at J, with 16 bases between the two ends. This chain's CDR3 is CASSQGTTGSLYGYTF. CDR3 bases: TGCGCCAGCAGCCAAGGAACCACGGGCAGCCTCTATGGCTACACCTTC.